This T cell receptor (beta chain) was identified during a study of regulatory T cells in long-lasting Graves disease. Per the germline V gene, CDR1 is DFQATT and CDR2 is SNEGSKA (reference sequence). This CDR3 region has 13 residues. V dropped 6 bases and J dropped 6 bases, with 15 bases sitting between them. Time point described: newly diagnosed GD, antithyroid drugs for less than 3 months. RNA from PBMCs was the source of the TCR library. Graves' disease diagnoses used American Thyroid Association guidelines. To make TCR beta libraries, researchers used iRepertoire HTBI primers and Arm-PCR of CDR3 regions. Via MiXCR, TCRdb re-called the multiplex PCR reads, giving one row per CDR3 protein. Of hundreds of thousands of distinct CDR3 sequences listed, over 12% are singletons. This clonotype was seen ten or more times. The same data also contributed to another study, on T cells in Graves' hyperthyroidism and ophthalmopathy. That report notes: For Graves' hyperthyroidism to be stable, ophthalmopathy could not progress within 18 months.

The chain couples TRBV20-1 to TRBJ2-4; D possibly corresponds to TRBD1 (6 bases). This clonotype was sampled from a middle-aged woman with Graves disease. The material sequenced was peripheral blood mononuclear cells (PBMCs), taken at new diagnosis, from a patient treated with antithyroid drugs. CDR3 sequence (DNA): TGCAGTGCCAGGGGCGAGGGTGGAAACATTCAGTACTTC. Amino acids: CSARGEGGNIQYF.